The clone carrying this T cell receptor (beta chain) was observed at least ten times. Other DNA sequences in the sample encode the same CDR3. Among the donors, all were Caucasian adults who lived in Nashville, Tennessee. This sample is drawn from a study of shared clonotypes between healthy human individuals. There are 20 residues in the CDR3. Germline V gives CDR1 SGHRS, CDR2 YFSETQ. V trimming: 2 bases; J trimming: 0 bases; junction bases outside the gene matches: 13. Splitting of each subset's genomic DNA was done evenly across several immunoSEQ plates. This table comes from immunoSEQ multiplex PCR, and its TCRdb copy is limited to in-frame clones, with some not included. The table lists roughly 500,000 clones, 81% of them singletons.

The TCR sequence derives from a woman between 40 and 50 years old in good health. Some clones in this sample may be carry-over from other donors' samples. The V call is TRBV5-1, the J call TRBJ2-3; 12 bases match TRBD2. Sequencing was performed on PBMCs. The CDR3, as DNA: TGCGCCAGCAGCTTTAGGGGACTAGCGGGTGCAGAACCTAGCACAGATACGCAGTATTTT. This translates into CASSFRGLAGAEPSTDTQYF.